This entry features one T cell receptor (beta chain) sequence. Its antigen is still unknown. No quality values exist for individual bases; no much larger clone is one base distant. The sample originates from a study of T cell changes during pregnancy in multiple sclerosis (dated 2019 in TCRdb). About the study as a whole: The study looked at changes in the T cell repertoire across pregnancy in women with multiple sclerosis.

The library was obtained by the immunoSEQ multiplex PCR assay. TCRdb provides this immuneACCESS table in a form limited to in-frame rearrangements. Some clones are lacking; in checked studies, under half of them reflect an unresolved V gene, and why the rest are absent is not known. In this sample the table shows about 22,000 clones, 85% to 90% of which occur a single time. The ten largest make up about 7.6% of the sample. The starting material was CD8+ T cells from peripheral blood mononuclear cells, obtained before pregnancy. This TCR came from a female donor with multiple sclerosis, enrolled in a pregnancy study.

The base sequence is TGTGCCAGCAGCTGGCCGGGACTAGCGGATGAGATCTCCTACGAGCAGTACTTC. It encodes CASSWPGLADEISYEQYF. The chain employs TRBV5-6 and TRBJ2-7, with 11 bases matching TRBD2. According to the germline V gene, CDR1 reads SGHDT and CDR2 reads YYEEEE. The CDR3 goes from the cysteine to the phenylalanine over 18 residues. Only the CDR3 portion is preserved as DNA: 54 bases, with reading frame beginning at the first base. Trimming removed 3 bases from V and 0 bases from J; the gene matches leave 11 bases unexplained.